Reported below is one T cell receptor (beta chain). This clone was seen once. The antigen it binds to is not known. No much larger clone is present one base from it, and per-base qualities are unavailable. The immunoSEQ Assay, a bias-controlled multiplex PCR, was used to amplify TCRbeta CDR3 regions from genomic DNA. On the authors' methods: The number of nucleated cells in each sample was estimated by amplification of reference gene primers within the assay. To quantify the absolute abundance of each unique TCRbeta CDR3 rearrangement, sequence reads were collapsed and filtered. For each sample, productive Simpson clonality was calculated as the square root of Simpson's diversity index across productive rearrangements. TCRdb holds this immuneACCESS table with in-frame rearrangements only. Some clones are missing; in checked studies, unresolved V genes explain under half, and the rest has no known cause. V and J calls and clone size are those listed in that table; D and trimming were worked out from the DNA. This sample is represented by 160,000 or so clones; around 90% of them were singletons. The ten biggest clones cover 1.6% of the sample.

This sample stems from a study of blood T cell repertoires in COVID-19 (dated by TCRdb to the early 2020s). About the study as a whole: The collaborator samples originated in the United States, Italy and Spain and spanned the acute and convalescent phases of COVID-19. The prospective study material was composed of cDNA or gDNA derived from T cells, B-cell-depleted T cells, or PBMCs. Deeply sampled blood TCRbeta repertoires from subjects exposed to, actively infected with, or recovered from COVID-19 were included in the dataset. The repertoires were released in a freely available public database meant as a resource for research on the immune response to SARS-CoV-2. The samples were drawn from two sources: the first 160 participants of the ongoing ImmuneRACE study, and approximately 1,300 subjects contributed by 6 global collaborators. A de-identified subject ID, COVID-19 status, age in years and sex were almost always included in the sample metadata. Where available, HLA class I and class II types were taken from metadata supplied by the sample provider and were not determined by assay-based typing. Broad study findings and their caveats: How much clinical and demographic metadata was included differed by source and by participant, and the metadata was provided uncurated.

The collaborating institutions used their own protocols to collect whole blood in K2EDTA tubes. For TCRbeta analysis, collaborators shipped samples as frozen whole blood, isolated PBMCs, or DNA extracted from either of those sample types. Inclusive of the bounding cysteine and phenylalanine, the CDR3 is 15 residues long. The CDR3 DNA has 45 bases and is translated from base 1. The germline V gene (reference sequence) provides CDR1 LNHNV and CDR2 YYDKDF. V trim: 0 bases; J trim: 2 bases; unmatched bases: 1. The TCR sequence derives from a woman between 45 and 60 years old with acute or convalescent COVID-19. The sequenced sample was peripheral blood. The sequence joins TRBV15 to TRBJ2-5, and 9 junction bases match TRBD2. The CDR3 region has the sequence CATSRDLAGQETQYF. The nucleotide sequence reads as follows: TGTGCCACCAGCAGAGACCTAGCGGGGCAAGAGACCCAGTACTTC.